Below, 9 T cell receptor beta chains from the same sample are listed, as sequenced in a study of T cell repertoires and Cas9 in healthy adults. Sequencing was performed with immunoSEQ multiplex PCR; in TCRdb, only in-frame clones are kept and a portion is missing. The table records 20,000 to 25,000 clones, about nine tenths of them present only once. The sequencing input was CD4+ effector T cells (CD127+, CD25-, CD137-, CD154-) from PBMCs; culture status not recorded. These receptors all come from a human donor in good health.

The rearrangement links TRBV10-3 to TRBJ1-1, with 8 positions matching TRBD1. Germline V gene data show CDR1 as ENHRY and CDR2 as SYGVKD. The CDR3 spans 15 residues. J lost 5 bases, V lost 1 base, and 6 bases had no gene match. CDR3 loop: CAISEYGQGGTEAFF. The CDR3 coding sequence is TGTGCCATCAGTGAGTATGGACAGGGAGGGACTGAAGCTTTCTTT.

V gene TRBV18 combines with J gene TRBJ1-3; D may be TRBD1 (5 bases). V lost 1 base to trimming and J lost 3 bases, with 7 bases between them. Looked up from germline, CDR1 is KGHSH and CDR2 is LQKENI. The CDR3 spans 14 residues. The DNA for the CDR3 is TGTGCCAGCTCACCACGACAGAATGGAAACACCATATATTTT. It yields the protein CASSPRQNGNTIYF. Filled out from reference TRBV18 and TRBJ1-3, the complete variable domain reads NAGVMQNPRHLVRRRGQEARLRCSPMKGHSHVYWYRQLPEEGLKFMVYLQKENIIDESGMPKERFSAEFPKEGPSILRIQQVVRGDSAAYFCASSPRQNGNTIYFGEGSWLTVV.

V gene TRBV30 combines with J gene TRBJ2-1, with D possibly being TRBD1 or TRBD2 (6 bases each). The germline V gene has CDR1 GTSNPN and CDR2 SVGIG (reference sequence). Deletions cut 2 bases from V and 0 bases from J, with 11 bases between. The CDR3 is 15 amino acids. The CDR3: CAWSRGGSSYNEQFF. The CDR3 DNA reads as TGTGCCTGGAGTCGAGGGGGGAGCTCCTACAATGAGCAGTTCTTC.

The CDR3 is CASSLDSTTEAFF. Written as DNA, the CDR3 is TGTGCCAGCAGCCTGGACAGTACCACTGAAGCTTTCTTT. This sequence joins TRBV7-7 and TRBJ1-1; a possible D gene is TRBD1 (6 bases). Between the trimmed V and J ends, which lost 5 bases and 4 bases, there was a span of 11 bases. CDR1 and CDR2 from the germline V gene are SSHAT and FNYEAQ (reference sequence). The CDR3 is made up of 13 amino acids.

The chain links TRBV9 to TRBJ2-1; D call uncertain. V was shortened by 6 bases and J by 4 bases, with 17 bases between the two germline ends. This CDR3 is 15 amino acids long. Germline assignment: CDR1 SGDLS and CDR2 YYNGEE. In DNA form, the CDR3 reads TGTGCCAGCACCCCTGACCTTTGGGGTTACAATGAGCAGTTCTTC. Amino acid sequence: CASTPDLWGYNEQFF.

The gene calls are TRBV5-4 and TRBJ2-5; 10 nucleotides line up with TRBD2. Unmatched junction bases numbered 7, after V lost 4 bases and J lost 1 base. From germline, CDR1 is SGHNT and CDR2 YYREEE (reference sequence). This CDR3 spans 16 amino acids. The CDR3 reads CASSPGVAGGQETQYF. The CDR3, as DNA: TGTGCCAGCAGCCCCGGAGTAGCGGGGGGCCAAGAGACCCAGTACTTC.

V usage is TRBV2 and J usage is TRBJ1-4; no definite D call. Germline V gene data show CDR1 as SNHLY and CDR2 as FYNNEI. This CDR3 has 14 amino acids. Trimming pared 3 bases from V and 4 bases from J, leaving 9 bases between. CDR3 protein: CASSDTPFNEKLFF. The CDR3 bases are TGTGCCAGCAGTGACACCCCCTTTAATGAAAAACTGTTTTTT. Using reference TRBV2 and TRBJ1-4 for the parts outside the CDR3, the full variable domain is EPEVTQTPSHQVTQMGQEVILRCVPISNHLYFYWYRQILGQKVEFLVSFYNNEISEKSEIFDDQFSVERPDGSNFTLKIRSTKLEDSAMYFCASSDTPFNEKLFFGSGTQLSVL.

The J gene is TRBJ1-2, the V gene TRBV29-1; no clear D gene. Germline CDR1 SQVTM, CDR2 ANQGSEA. CDR3 size: 12 residues. V was shortened by 7 bases and J by 4 bases, with 13 bases between the two germline ends. The CDR3 bases are TGCAGCGACATCGACGGGTCCTATGGCTACACCTTC. Protein sequence: CSDIDGSYGYTF.

Note on this clone: This same CDR3 is encoded by further DNA sequences in the sample. The chain recombines TRBV11-2 with TRBJ2-3; D ambiguous. Trimming took off 1 base at V and 10 bases at J, with 15 bases between the two ends. Germline-derived CDR1 and CDR2 are SGHAT and FQNNGV. CDR3 length equals 14 residues. Written as DNA, the CDR3 is TGTGCCAGCAGCTTAGGGTTCCGAGACGAGTCGCAGTATTTT. Translating it yields CASSLGFRDESQYF. Drawing the rest from reference TRBV11-2 and TRBJ2-3, the complete variable domain is EAGVAQSPRYKIIEKRQSVAFWCNPISGHATLYWYQQILGQGPKLLIQFQNNGVVDDSQLPKDRFSAERLKGVDSTLKIQPAKLEDSAVYLCASSLGFRDESQYFGPGTRLTVL.